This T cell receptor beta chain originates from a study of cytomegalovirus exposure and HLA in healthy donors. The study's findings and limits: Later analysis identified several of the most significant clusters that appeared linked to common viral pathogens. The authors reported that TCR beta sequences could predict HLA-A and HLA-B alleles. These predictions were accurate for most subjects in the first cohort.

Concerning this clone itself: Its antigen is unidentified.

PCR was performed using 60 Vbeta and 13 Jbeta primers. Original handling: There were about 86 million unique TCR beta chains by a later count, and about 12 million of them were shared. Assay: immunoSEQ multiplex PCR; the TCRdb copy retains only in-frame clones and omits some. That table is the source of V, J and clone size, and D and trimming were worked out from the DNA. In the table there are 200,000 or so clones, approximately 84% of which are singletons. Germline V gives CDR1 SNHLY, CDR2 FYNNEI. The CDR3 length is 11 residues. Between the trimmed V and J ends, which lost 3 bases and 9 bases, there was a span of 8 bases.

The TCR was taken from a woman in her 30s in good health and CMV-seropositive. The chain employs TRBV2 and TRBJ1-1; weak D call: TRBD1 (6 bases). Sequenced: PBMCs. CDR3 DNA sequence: TGTGCCAGCAGTGAGGACAGTCAAGCTTTCTTT. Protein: CASSEDSQAFF.